This T cell receptor beta chain was recorded in a study of T cell repertoires in cytomegalovirus infection. Study as a whole: Shared public TCR beta signatures pointed to both CMV infection and a matching HLA type.

Study-level findings and limits: Pooled public TCR beta family frequency picked out CMV carriers with the relevant HLA. Within the response measured ex vivo, HLA-C-restricted CMV-specific TCR beta clonotypes were dominant.

This clonotype showed up many times. What it binds is unknown. CDR3 length equals 17 residues. V was pared by 3 bases and J by 2 bases, with 9 bases of the junction left unmatched. TCRdb re-derived calls from the reads in MiXCR, one entry per CDR3 protein. The sample consists of about 900,000 distinct CDR3 sequences, roughly 30% of them appearing once. The sequence was collected from a human donor in good health (CMV status not recorded). Some clones in this sample may be carry-over from other donors' samples. The chain has TRBV12-3 or TRBV12-4 and TRBJ2-7, with 11 bases aligning to TRBD2. The material sequenced was cultured CD8+ T cells from PBMCs, taken from culture after CMV antigen stimulation. CDR3 region: CASSFVAGGPRTYEQYF. In DNA form, the CDR3 reads TGTGCCAGCAGTTTTGTAGCGGGGGGGCCACGCACCTACGAGCAGTACTTC.